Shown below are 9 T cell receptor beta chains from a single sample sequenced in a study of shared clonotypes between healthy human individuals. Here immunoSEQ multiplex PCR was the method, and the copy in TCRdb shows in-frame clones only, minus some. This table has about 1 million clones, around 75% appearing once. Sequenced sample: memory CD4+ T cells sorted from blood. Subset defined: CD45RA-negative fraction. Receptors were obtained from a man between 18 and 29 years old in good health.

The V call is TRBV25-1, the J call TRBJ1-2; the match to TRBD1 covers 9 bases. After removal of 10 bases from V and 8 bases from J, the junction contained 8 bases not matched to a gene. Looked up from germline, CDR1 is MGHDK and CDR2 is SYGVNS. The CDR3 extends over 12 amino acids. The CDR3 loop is CATGTGSDGYTF. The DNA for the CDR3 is TGTGCCACCGGGACAGGGAGCGACGGCTACACCTTC.

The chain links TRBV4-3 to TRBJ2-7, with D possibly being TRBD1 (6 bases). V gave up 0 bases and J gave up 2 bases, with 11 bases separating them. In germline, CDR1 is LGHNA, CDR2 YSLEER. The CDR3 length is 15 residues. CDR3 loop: CASSQETGPAYEQYF. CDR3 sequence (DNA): TGCGCCAGCAGCCAAGAGACAGGCCCAGCCTACGAGCAGTACTTC.

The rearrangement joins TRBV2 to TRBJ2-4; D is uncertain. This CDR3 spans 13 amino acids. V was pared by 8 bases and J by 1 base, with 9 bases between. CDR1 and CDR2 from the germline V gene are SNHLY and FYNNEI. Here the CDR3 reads CASRIGAKNIQYF. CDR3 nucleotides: TGTGCCAGCCGGATCGGGGCCAAAAACATTCAGTACTTC.

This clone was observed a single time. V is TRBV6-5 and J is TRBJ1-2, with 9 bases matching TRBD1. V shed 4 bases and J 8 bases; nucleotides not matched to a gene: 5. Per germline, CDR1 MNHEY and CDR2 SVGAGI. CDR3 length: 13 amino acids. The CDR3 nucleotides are TGTGCCAGCAGTTTCTGGACAGGGGAAGGCTACACCTTC. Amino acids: CASSFWTGEGYTF.

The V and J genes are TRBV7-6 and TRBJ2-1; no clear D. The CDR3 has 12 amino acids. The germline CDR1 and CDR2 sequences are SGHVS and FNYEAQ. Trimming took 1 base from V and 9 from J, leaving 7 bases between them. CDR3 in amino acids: CASSLVSGEQFF. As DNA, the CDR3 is TGTGCCAGCAGCTTAGTAAGTGGTGAGCAGTTCTTC.

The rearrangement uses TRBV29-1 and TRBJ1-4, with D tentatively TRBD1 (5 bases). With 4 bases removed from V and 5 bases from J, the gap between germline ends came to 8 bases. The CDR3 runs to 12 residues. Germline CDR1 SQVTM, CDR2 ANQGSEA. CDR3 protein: CSVVGGNEKLFF. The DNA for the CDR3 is TGCAGCGTTGTGGGGGGGAATGAAAAACTGTTTTTT. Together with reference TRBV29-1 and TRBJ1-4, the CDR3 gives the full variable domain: SAVISQKPSRDICQRGTSLTIQCQVDSQVTMMFWYRQQPGQSLTLIATANQGSEATYESGFVIDKFPISRPNLTFSTLTVSNMSPEDSSIYLCSVVGGNEKLFFGSGTQLSVL.

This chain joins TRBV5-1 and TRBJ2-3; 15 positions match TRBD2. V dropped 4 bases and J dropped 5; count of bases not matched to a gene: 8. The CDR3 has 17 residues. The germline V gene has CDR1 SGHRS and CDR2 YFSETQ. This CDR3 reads CASSGRTSGRGKDTQYF. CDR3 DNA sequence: TGCGCCAGCAGCGGGCGGACTAGCGGGAGGGGTAAAGATACGCAGTATTTT.

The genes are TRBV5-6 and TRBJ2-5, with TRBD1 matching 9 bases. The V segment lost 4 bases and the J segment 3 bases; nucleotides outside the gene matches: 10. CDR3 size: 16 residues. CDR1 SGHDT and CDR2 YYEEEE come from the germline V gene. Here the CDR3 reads CASSGIPGTGKETQYF. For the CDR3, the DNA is TGTGCCAGCAGCGGAATCCCCGGGACAGGGAAAGAGACCCAGTACTTC.

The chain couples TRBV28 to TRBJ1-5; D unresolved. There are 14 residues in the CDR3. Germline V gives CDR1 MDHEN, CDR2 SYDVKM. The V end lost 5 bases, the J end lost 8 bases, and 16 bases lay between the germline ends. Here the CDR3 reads CASSPYALVEPQHF. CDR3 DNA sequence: TGTGCCAGCAGTCCCTATGCCCTTGTAGAGCCCCAGCATTTT. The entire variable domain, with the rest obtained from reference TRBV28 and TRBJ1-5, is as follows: DVKVTQSSRYLVKRTGEKVFLECVQDMDHENMFWYRQDPGLGLRLIYFSYDVKMKEKGDIPEGYSVSREKKERFSLILESASTNQTSMYLCASSPYALVEPQHFGDGTRLSIL.